One sample yielded the 22 T cell receptor beta chains listed below, sequenced in a study of T-cell reconstitution after alpha-beta-depleted transplantation in children. Unique molecular identifiers were used to barcode this TCRbeta library. TCRdb reprocessed the PCR reads with MiXCR, giving one entry per CDR3 protein. The sample lists nearly 250,000 distinct CDR3 sequences, 6.5% to 10% seen once, with roughly 6% in the top ten. The sequenced sample was PBMCs, mostly from graft donor cells, obtained 180 days after TCRalphabeta/CD19-depleted stem cell transplant. These receptors came from a male patient aged 10-17 years who had a stem cell transplant for acute lymphoblastic leukemia, so the T cells may come from the graft donor.

This clonotype was seen ten or more times. The chain carries TRBV11-2 and TRBJ2-5, with 8 bases matching TRBD2. The V and J ends lost 3 bases and 3 bases, in that order; junction bases with no gene match: 9. The V gene's germline CDR1 is SGHAT and CDR2 FQNNGV. The length of the CDR3 is 16 residues. CDR3 in DNA: TGTGCCAGCAGCTTTGGGGAGCCCGGGGGGGAAGAGACCCAGTACTTC. It is translated as CASSFGEPGGEETQYF.

The chain employs TRBV5-4 and TRBJ2-7, with D maybe TRBD1 (5 bases). V gave up 0 bases and J gave up 6 bases, with 10 bases separating them. From germline, CDR1 is SGHNT and CDR2 YYREEE (reference sequence). The CDR3 consists of 13 residues. The CDR3 spells CASSLGARGEQYF. As DNA, the CDR3 is TGTGCCAGCAGCTTGGGGGCTAGGGGCGAGCAGTACTTC.

This clonotype appeared many times. The chain links TRBV27 to TRBJ1-2; D remains ambiguous. This CDR3 is built from 15 residues. Trimming took off 5 bases at V and 8 bases at J, with 21 bases between the two ends. CDR1 is MNHEY and CDR2 is SMNVEV in the germline V gene (reference sequence). In nucleotides, the CDR3 is TGTGCCAGCAGTCCCGGGCGCCGGGCGGCGGGGGGCTACACCTTC. The encoded protein is CASSPGRRAAGGYTF.

This clonotype was seen many times. The V and J genes are TRBV12-3 or TRBV12-4 and TRBJ1-2, with TRBD1 as a possible D gene (6 bases). V lost 6 bases and J 8 bases, leaving 10 bases between the germline ends. The CDR3 covers 11 residues. The CDR3: CASSLRGGYTF. The CDR3 nucleotides read TGTGCCAGCAGCCTCAGGGGAGGCTACACCTTC.

This clonotype was seen ten or more times. The chain joins TRBV12-3 or TRBV12-4 to TRBJ2-6, with 8 bases fitting TRBD1. This CDR3 spans 17 amino acids. V shed 5 bases and J 0 bases; nucleotides not matched to a gene: 6. CDR3 region: CASSERQGASGANVLTF. CDR3 in DNA: TGTGCCAGCAGTGAAAGGCAGGGGGCCTCTGGGGCCAACGTCCTGACTTTC.

This clonotype was counted many times. V usage is TRBV3-1 and J usage is TRBJ2-3; TRBD2 matches at 9 bases. Looked up from germline, CDR1 is LGHDT and CDR2 is YNNKEL (reference sequence). V shed 4 bases and J 3 bases; nucleotides not matched to a gene: 5. The CDR3 runs to 15 residues. DNA for the CDR3: TGTGCCAGCAGCCCGCGGGGGGGCCTGACAGATACGCAGTATTTT. It translates to CASSPRGGLTDTQYF.

This clonotype appeared many times. The junction and the germline gene differ at one end; a read error may be behind it. This rearrangement joins TRBV11-1 to TRBJ2-6; the D gene could be TRBD1 or TRBD2 (6 bases each). The CDR3 totals 18 residues. Germline CDR1 and CDR2: SGHAT and FQDESV (reference sequence). CDR3 residues: CASSLPPSLSRGDNVLTF. The CDR3 DNA reads TGTGCCAGCAGCCTACCTCCCAGCCTTTCTAGGGGGGACAACGTCCTGACTTTC. The whole variable domain, filled in from reference TRBV11-1 and TRBJ2-6, reads EAEVAQSPRYKITEKSQAVAFWCDPISGHATLYWYRQILGQGPELLVQFQDESVVDDSQLPKDRFSAERLKGVDSTLKIQPAELGDSAMYLCASSLPPSLSRGDNVLTFGAGSRLTVL.

This clonotype showed up many times. The chain links TRBV6-1 to TRBJ1-1; D gene uncertain. The CDR3 sequence is 13 residues long. Trimming stripped 0 bases from V and 4 bases from J, with 6 bases between. Germline V gene data show CDR1 as MNHNS and CDR2 as SASEGT. DNA of the CDR3: TGTGCCAGCAGTGAAGCCGGTGTCACTGAAGCTTTCTTT. It specifies CASSEAGVTEAFF.

This chain joins TRBV2 and TRBJ2-2, with a possible D match to TRBD2 (6 bases). Germline loops: CDR1 SNHLY, CDR2 FYNNEI. The CDR3 totals 18 residues. The ends were cut back, 11 bases at V and 6 bases at J, with 31 bases in the middle. The CDR3 reads CAFSLEAGWQGSAGELFF. The CDR3 DNA is TGTGCCTTCAGTTTAGAAGCGGGCTGGCAGGGTTCGGCCGGGGAGCTGTTTTTT.

This clonotype was counted between two and nine times. V gene TRBV7-6 combines with J gene TRBJ1-1; 11 bases are a match to TRBD1. Germline loops: CDR1 SGHVS, CDR2 FNYEAQ. With 4 bases clipped from V and 1 base from J, the junction kept 8 bases outside the gene matches. There are 17 residues in the CDR3. The CDR3 bases are TGTGCCAGCAGCTGGGACAGGGGGGGAACGTGGAACACTGAAGCTTTCTTT. This sequence encodes CASSWDRGGTWNTEAFF. Drawing the rest from reference TRBV7-6 and TRBJ1-1, the complete variable domain is GAGVSQSPRYKVTKRGQDVALRCDPISGHVSLYWYRQALGQGPEFLTYFNYEAQQDKSGLPNDRFSAERPEGSISTLTIQRTEQRDSAMYRCASSWDRGGTWNTEAFFGQGTRLTVV.

This clonotype was counted ten times or more. This sequence joins TRBV29-1 and TRBJ2-3; D may match TRBD1 or TRBD2 (6 bases each). The V end was cut by 6 bases, the J end by 9 bases, with 16 bases between. Germline assignment: CDR1 SQVTM and CDR2 ANQGSEA. The CDR3 extends over 12 amino acids. CDR3 DNA sequence: TGCAGCGTGCGGGACACTTCTTACACGCAGTATTTT. This translates into CSVRDTSYTQYF.

This clonotype appeared many times. This chain links TRBV28 with TRBJ2-3, with 9 bases aligning to TRBD2. There are 16 residues in the CDR3. Germline CDR1 MDHEN, CDR2 SYDVKM. Germline trimming cut 3 bases from V and 4 bases from J; bases unmatched to any gene: 8. This chain's CDR3 is CASSFGREGLADTQYF. As DNA, the CDR3 is TGTGCCAGCAGTTTTGGGCGGGAGGGTTTGGCAGATACGCAGTATTTT.

At least ten counts were recorded for this clonotype. This rearrangement joins TRBV7-8 to TRBJ2-7; D not resolved. The V end was cut by 5 bases, the J end by 1 base, with 12 bases between. The CDR3 contains 14 residues. CDR1 SGHVS and CDR2 FQNEAQ come from the germline V gene. CDR3 in DNA: TGTGCCAGCAGCCCCCCTCCCAGATCCTACGAGCAGTACTTC. Translated: CASSPPPRSYEQYF. Full variable domain (remainder filled in from reference TRBV7-8 and TRBJ2-7): GAGVSQSPRYKVAKRGQDVALRCDPISGHVSLFWYQQALGQGPEFLTYFQNEAQLDKSGLPSDRFFAERPEGSVSTLKIQRTQQEDSAVYLCASSPPPRSYEQYFGPGTRLTVT.

The rearrangement uses TRBV29-1 and TRBJ2-1, with 10 bases matching TRBD2. The germline CDR1 and CDR2 sequences are SQVTM and ANQGSEA. CDR3 size: 18 residues. The ends lost 0 bases at V and 0 bases at J; junction bases unmatched: 8. CDR3: CSVEERLAGANSYNEQFF. For the CDR3, the DNA is TGCAGCGTTGAAGAACGGCTAGCGGGAGCGAACTCCTACAATGAGCAGTTCTTC.

This rearrangement joins TRBV20-1 to TRBJ2-4; D is unclear. The CDR3 length is 14 residues. Trimming removed 6 bases from V and 1 base from J, with 13 bases in between. Germline lookup yields CDR1 DFQATT and CDR2 SNEGSKA (reference sequence). The chain's CDR3 is CSALESPAKNIQYF. The DNA of the CDR3 is TGCAGTGCACTCGAGAGTCCGGCCAAAAACATTCAGTACTTC.

This clonotype was seen repeatedly, ten times or more. This chain links TRBV12-3 or TRBV12-4 with TRBJ2-2, with 8 nucleotides matching TRBD2. CDR3 length: 16 residues. With V trimmed by 1 base and J by 2 bases, 3 bases remained unmatched. CDR3 in amino acids: CASSLVWTSNTGELFF. The CDR3, as DNA: TGTGCCAGCAGTTTAGTCTGGACTAGCAACACCGGGGAGCTGTTTTTT.

This clonotype was seen at least ten times. The V gene is TRBV7-2, the J gene TRBJ1-1, with D unresolved. The germline V gene has CDR1 SGHTA and CDR2 FQGNSA. V was pared by 7 bases and J by 4 bases, with 13 bases between. This CDR3 is 13 amino acids long. The CDR3 DNA sequence: TGTGCCAGCAACGGAGAGGGATTCACTGAAGCTTTCTTT. It codes for CASNGEGFTEAFF.

There are many counts of this clonotype. Sequence at one end of the junction differs from germline and may be a read error. The chain links TRBV27 to TRBJ2-1; TRBD2 aligns across 8 bases. The CDR3 contains 13 residues. The germline CDR1 and CDR2 sequences are MNHEY and SMNVEV (reference sequence). The chain's CDR3 is CASSLGGAGERIF. The CDR3 nucleotides read TGTGCCAGCAGTTTGGGCGGAGCGGGAGAAAGGATCTTC.

The sample holds many counts of this clonotype. The J gene is TRBJ2-7, the V gene TRBV5-1; D is ambiguous. CDR1 is SGHRS, CDR2 YFSETQ, per germline. V was shortened by 7 bases and J by 7 bases, with 12 bases between the two germline ends. CDR3 length equals 11 residues. The CDR3 region has the DNA TGCGCCAGCGCCGATACGTGGGAGCAGTACTTC. Translation: CASADTWEQYF.

This clonotype was found many times. This chain joins TRBV12-5 and TRBJ1-1; TRBD1 aligns across 10 bases. V lost 4 bases to trimming and J lost 8 bases; unmatched junction nucleotides: 4. The CDR3 runs to 13 residues. Germline CDR1 LGHNT, CDR2 FRNRAP. The CDR3 sequence is CASGWTGGREAFF. The CDR3 nucleotides are TGTGCTAGTGGTTGGACAGGGGGGCGAGAAGCTTTCTTT.

This clonotype was seen many times. This sequence joins TRBV9 and TRBJ2-7; 7 bases agree with TRBD2. V was clipped by 0 bases and J by 4 bases; unmatched bases: 4. The CDR3 length is 14 residues. Germline lookup yields CDR1 SGDLS and CDR2 YYNGEE. CDR3 nucleotide sequence: TGTGCCAGCAGCGTAGGCGGGGGAACGTACGAGCAGTACTTC. Translation gives CASSVGGGTYEQYF.

This clonotype has at least ten counts. Its ends do not fully match the called genes, so a read error is possible. V usage is TRBV20-1 and J usage is TRBJ1-4, with TRBD1 matching over 10 bases. The CDR3 consists of 14 residues. Germline V CDR1 and CDR2: DFQATT, SNEGSKA (reference sequence). CDR3 loop: CSARGGTGDEKLFF. The CDR3 DNA reads as TGCAGTGCCAGAGGAGGGACAGGGGATGAAAAACTGTTTTTT.